This T cell receptor beta chain was documented in a study of blood T cells in healthy people across ages (dated by TCRdb to the mid-2010s). Concerning the study at large: In model experiments, roughly one uniquely barcoded TCR beta cDNA molecule per two T cells was captured by template switching. Using deep sequencing normalized with unique cDNA molecular identifiers, the study measured how TCR beta repertoire diversity changes with age. The donors were divided into four age groups: young (average around 16 years), middle-aged (around 41), aged (approximately 64) and long-lived (roughly 86). To avoid experimental bias, donors of different ages were distributed randomly across sequencing lanes. Two additional independent replicas of 1 million unique cDNA reads from the same blood draw were analyzed for two donors (one aged 18 to 30 and one aged 80 or older). Summary of the overall study and its limitations: Observed TCR beta diversity per million T cells fell roughly linearly with age, and a significant reduction was already apparent by age around 40. Because donor CMV infection status was unknown, age-related changes in expanded clonotypes were potentially confounded. Compared with the aged group, more naive CD4+ T cells, fewer expanded clones and increased TCR diversity were shown by the long-lived group, suggesting age selection. Conclusive comparison of naive and antigen-experienced compartments was prevented by the profiling of bulk unsorted PBMCs. The percentage of naive T cells measured by flow cytometry correlated strongly with observed TCR beta diversity. Estimates of total diversity based on one million sequenced T cells were regarded as lower bounds and as underestimates.

Reading the germline V gene (reference sequence) gives CDR1 SEHNR and CDR2 FQNEAQ. CDR3 length: 16 amino acids, cysteine to phenylalanine. Solely the CDR3 DNA is kept, with 48 bases framed from the first base. The V end loses 5 bases and the J end loses 3 bases, and a stretch of 19 bases separates them. Of note for this clonotype: The clone's antigen remains unknown. No much larger clonotype is one base removed from it; base qualities were not supplied.

Libraries came from 5' RACE. Instrument used: Illumina HiSeq 2500. A second PCR of roughly 7 to 11 cycles was performed with a sample-barcoded 5' primer and a J-beta primer mix. A unique molecular identifier was introduced onto each TCR beta cDNA molecule by a template-switch 5' adaptor carrying 12 random nucleotides. Each sample yielded at least 3 million CDR3-containing paired-end reads. First-strand cDNA synthesis was performed from all RNA using the Mint cDNA synthesis kit, with priming by a TRBC-specific oligonucleotide. All cDNA was treated with uracil-DNA glycosylase and then went through a first 18-cycle PCR with the universal primers M1SS and BC2_uni_R. The original methods were these. For normalization, 1 million high-quality reads, each with a distinct molecular identifier, were randomly selected from each sample. Instead of being binned into consensus sequences, reads with shared molecular identifiers were discarded. CDR3 identification, clonotype clustering and error correction used MiTCR with a Q25 quality threshold and the strictest error-elimination algorithm. A nonparametric unseen species model using Euler transformation provided a lower-bound estimate of total TCR beta diversity. The public reads were reprocessed in TCRdb via fastp at Q25 and MiXCR, keeping in-frame beta chains. Every entry covers one CDR3 protein and lists the most common genes and DNA from its rows. The authors' filters were not applied to this entry. The table for this sample lists about 1.1 million distinct CDR3 sequences; under 40% of them were counted only once. The top ten clones comprise about an eighth of the sample.

Systemically healthy Caucasian individuals from Russia, 39 in total and aged about 6 to 95 years, were included as donors. Each donor gave ten milliliters of peripheral blood, collected into EDTA-treated Vacutainer tubes. Ficoll-Paque density-gradient centrifugation was used to isolate PBMCs, with at least 6 million per sample. Total RNA, at least 5 micrograms per sample, was extracted from PBMCs with Trizol reagent. Naive CD45RAhigh/CD27high T cell percentages were measured by flow cytometry on a PBMC aliquot from every donor. This chain is built from TRBV7-9 and TRBJ1-2; a tentative D call is TRBD1 (6 bases match). The sample was blood. This clonotype originated in a man younger than 35 in good health. The nucleotide sequence reads as follows: TGTGCCAGCAGCCTTGCACAGGGCCCGGGGGACTATGGCTACACCTTC. The resulting protein is CASSLAQGPGDYGYTF.